Listed here are 27 T cell receptor beta chains from one sample, sequenced in a study of cytomegalovirus exposure and HLA in healthy donors (dated by TCRdb to about 2017). The library was obtained by the immunoSEQ multiplex PCR assay. A mixture of 60 forward primers for TCR Vbeta segments and 13 reverse primers for TCR Jbeta segments was used in the multiplex PCR. The immuneACCESS repertoire file appears here via TCRdb, limited to in-frame rearrangements. These files lack a portion of the clones; in checked studies, under half of the deficit traces to unresolved V genes, and the cause of the others is not known. This sample comprises around 130,000 clones, around four fifths of them detected only once. In total, the top ten clones hold 5.5% to 7% of the sample. The sample consisted of PBMCs. The receptors were sampled from a woman aged 40 to 50 in good health and CMV-seropositive.

This clone has a single count. The gene calls are TRBV4-2 and TRBJ1-2; D gene unclear. CDR1 and CDR2 from the germline V gene are LGHNA and YNFKEQ. Trimming took off 0 bases at V and 2 bases at J, with 13 bases between the two ends. This CDR3 is built from 16 residues. CDR3: CASSQDPGRPNYGYTF. The CDR3 bases are TGTGCCAGCAGCCAAGATCCCGGGAGACCGAACTATGGCTACACCTTC.

The rearrangement uses TRBV19 and TRBJ1-3; D gene uncertain. Looked up from germline, CDR1 is LNHDA and CDR2 is SQIVND (reference sequence). Trimming left V 7 bases short and J 3 bases short, with 13 bases between. The CDR3 runs 14 residues. CDR3 nucleotide sequence: TGTGCCAGTACACAGTCGAGAAGTGGAAACACCATATATTTT. Translated, it gives CASTQSRSGNTIYF.

This chain links TRBV28 with TRBJ1-1; 9 positions agree with TRBD1. Per germline, CDR1 MDHEN and CDR2 SYDVKM. CDR3 size: 17 residues. V shed 2 bases, J shed 0 bases, and the junction held 7 bases outside the gene matches. CDR3 in DNA: TGTGCCAGCAGTTTACCGGGACAGGGATTTATGAACACTGAAGCTTTCTTT. Translation gives CASSLPGQGFMNTEAFF.

This clone was detected once. This rearrangement joins TRBV19 to TRBJ1-2; D gene uncertain. This CDR3 spans 13 amino acids. Germline assignment: CDR1 LNHDA and CDR2 SQIVND (reference sequence). Trimming shortened V by 3 bases and J by 3 bases, and 8 bases separated the two germline ends. In nucleotides, the CDR3 is TGTGCCAGTAGTATCCGGGGAGACTATGGCTACACCTTC. Amino acids: CASSIRGDYGYTF.

The V gene is TRBV5-1, the J gene TRBJ2-1; 9 bases align to TRBD2. From germline, CDR1 is SGHRS and CDR2 YFSETQ. After removal of 4 bases from V and 9 bases from J, the junction contained 8 bases not matched to a gene. The CDR3 is made up of 14 amino acids. The DNA of the CDR3 is TGCGCCAGCAGCGCTTCCGGGACTAGCACTGAGCAGTTCTTC. Its protein is CASSASGTSTEQFF.

This chain connects TRBV4-1 to TRBJ1-5; the D is unclear. Per the germline V gene, CDR1 is MGHRA and CDR2 is YSYEKL. CDR3 length equals 16 residues. V was clipped by 1 base and J by 1 base, with 11 bases between them. CDR3 sequence reads: CASSQGRGLSNQPQHF. Here the CDR3 DNA reads TGCGCCAGCAGCCAAGGACGCGGTTTAAGCAATCAGCCCCAGCATTTT.

The chain couples TRBV5-6 to TRBJ1-4; TRBD1 aligns across 9 bases. V dropped 6 bases and J dropped 3; count of bases not matched to a gene: 6. Germline V gene lookup returns CDR1 SGHDT and CDR2 YYEEEE. This CDR3 is built from 15 residues. CDR3 in amino acids: CASNEQGAANEKLFF. The CDR3 coding sequence is TGTGCCAGCAACGAACAGGGGGCAGCTAATGAAAAACTGTTTTTT.

The chain links TRBV5-5 to TRBJ2-7; 7 nucleotides align to TRBD2. Germline CDR1 reads SGHKS; CDR2 reads YYEKEE (reference sequence). The CDR3 loop spans 16 amino acids. V lost 4 bases, J lost 2 bases, and 12 bases stayed unmatched. CDR3 amino acids: CASSHDETGLAYEQYF. CDR3 nucleotide sequence: TGTGCCAGCAGCCATGACGAAACAGGACTAGCCTACGAGCAGTACTTC.

The rearrangement links TRBV9 to TRBJ2-3; D unresolved. The CDR3 loop spans 13 amino acids. Germline CDR1 reads SGDLS; CDR2 reads YYNGEE. V lost 4 bases and J 3 bases, leaving 9 bases between the germline ends. This CDR3 reads CASSPPSTDTQYF. DNA of the CDR3: TGTGCCAGCAGCCCCCCGTCGACAGATACGCAGTATTTT.

The chain is built from TRBV11-2 and TRBJ2-1; 8 bases line up with TRBD2. V shed 2 bases, J shed 4 bases, and the junction held 7 bases outside the gene matches. Germline V gene lookup returns CDR1 SGHAT and CDR2 FQNNGV. The CDR3 contains 16 residues. CDR3 sequence (DNA): TGTGCCAGCAGCTTACTCGGGGGGGCGGGTTACAATGAGCAGTTCTTC. It specifies CASSLLGGAGYNEQFF.

The DNA of the CDR3 is TGTGCCAGCAGCGTAGGGGGTAGCGGCAATGAGCAGTTCTTC. Amino acids: CASSVGGSGNEQFF. The genes are TRBV9 and TRBJ2-1; D may be TRBD2 (6 bases). CDR3 length: 14 amino acids. CDR1 and CDR2 from the germline V gene are SGDLS and YYNGEE. Deletions cut 0 bases from V and 6 bases from J, with 10 bases between.

The rearrangement links TRBV7-2 to TRBJ2-7; D might be TRBD1 (6 bases). In germline, CDR1 is SGHTA, CDR2 FQGNSA. The germline V and J ends were trimmed by 6 bases and 0 bases, with 9 bases remaining between them. The CDR3 sequence is 13 residues long. CDR3 sequence: CASRDRPSYEQYF. Written as DNA, the CDR3 is TGTGCCAGCAGAGACAGGCCCTCCTACGAGCAGTACTTC. Complete variable domain (other parts from reference TRBV7-2 and TRBJ2-7): GAGVSQSPSNKVTEKGKDVELRCDPISGHTALYWYRQSLGQGLEFLIYFQGNSAPDKSGLPSDRFSAERTGGSVSTLTIQRTQQEDSAVYLCASRDRPSYEQYFGPGTRLTVT.

The chain employs TRBV7-9 and TRBJ2-7; 8 nucleotides agree with TRBD2. This CDR3 spans 14 amino acids. In germline, CDR1 is SEHNR, CDR2 FQNEAQ (reference sequence). V shed 4 bases, J shed 3 bases, and the junction held 5 bases outside the gene matches. The CDR3 loop reads CASSSGLAVYEQYF. CDR3 bases: TGTGCCAGCAGCTCTGGACTAGCCGTCTACGAGCAGTACTTC.

The chain couples TRBV7-9 to TRBJ2-2; a possible D gene is TRBD2 (5 bases). With 6 bases removed from V and 2 bases from J, the gap between germline ends came to 16 bases. Looked up from germline, CDR1 is SEHNR and CDR2 is FQNEAQ (reference sequence). CDR3 length: 16 amino acids. The CDR3 bases are TGTGCCAGCAGGCCCAGGATTGGGAGAAACACCGGGGAGCTGTTTTTT. Translated: CASRPRIGRNTGELFF.

V is TRBV9 and J is TRBJ1-1; 9 bases align to TRBD1. With V trimmed by 2 bases and J by 1 base, 3 bases remained unmatched. The CDR3 sequence is 15 residues long. Germline CDR1 and CDR2: SGDLS and YYNGEE. CDR3 region: CASSVGTGSNTEAFF. The DNA of the CDR3 is TGTGCCAGCAGCGTGGGGACAGGGTCGAACACTGAAGCTTTCTTT.

CDR3 in DNA: TGTGCCAGCAGCATCCGGGAGCGAGAGCAGTTCTTC. It translates to CASSIREREQFF. The V and J genes are TRBV21-1 and TRBJ2-1; TRBD2 is taken as the D call from the table, unchecked against the DNA. TRBV21-1 is a pseudogene locus. This CDR3 has 12 residues.

J is TRBJ2-5 and V is TRBV5-1, with 7 nucleotides matching TRBD1. The J call may be faulty, since TRBJ2-7 better matches the DNA end. The CDR3 spans 14 residues. Germline loops: CDR1 SGHRS, CDR2 YFSETQ. CDR3 protein: CASSPPSDRAEQYF. CDR3 nucleotides: TGCGCCAGCAGCCCACCCTCCGACAGGGCCGAGCAGTACTTC.

The rearrangement uses TRBV27 and TRBJ1-1, with a weak D call TRBD1 (5 bases). The germline CDR1 and CDR2 sequences are MNHEY and SMNVEV (reference sequence). This CDR3 has 14 residues. Trimming stripped 8 bases from V and 4 bases from J, with 17 bases between. CDR3 in DNA: TGTGCCAGCGGTGAAAGGGGCCGCCCCACTGAAGCTTTCTTT. Protein sequence: CASGERGRPTEAFF.

The chain uses TRBV10-3 and TRBJ2-3; the match to TRBD2 covers 8 bases. With 5 bases clipped from V and 1 base from J, the junction kept 2 bases outside the gene matches. CDR3 length equals 14 residues. The V gene's germline CDR1 is ENHRY and CDR2 SYGVKD. CDR3 in amino acids: CAISLTSGTDTQYF. CDR3 nucleotides: TGTGCCATCAGTTTGACTAGCGGCACAGATACGCAGTATTTT.

The chain has TRBV5-1 and TRBJ2-3; 10 nucleotides align to TRBD1. CDR3 length: 17 amino acids. The germline CDR1 and CDR2 sequences are SGHRS and YFSETQ. V lost 0 bases and J lost 2; bases outside the gene matches: 6. This CDR3 is CASSLAATGGLTDTQYF. The DNA of the CDR3 is TGCGCCAGCAGCTTGGCTGCGACAGGGGGCCTCACAGATACGCAGTATTTT.

The chain links TRBV28 to TRBJ1-3; D is uncertain. This CDR3 is 15 amino acids long. Trimming removed 9 bases from V and 0 bases from J, with 15 bases in between. CDR1 MDHEN and CDR2 SYDVKM come from the germline V gene. CDR3 amino acids: CARTKRHHSGNTIYF. The CDR3 nucleotides are TGTGCCAGAACGAAGAGACACCACTCTGGAAACACCATATATTTT.

The V and J genes are TRBV15 and TRBJ2-1, with D tentatively TRBD1 (6 bases). Trimming cost V 1 base and J 5 bases, with 12 bases left between them. This CDR3 is built from 15 residues. The V gene's germline CDR1 is LNHNV and CDR2 YYDKDF (reference sequence). The CDR3 loop reads CATSRGQGFDNEQFF. The CDR3 coding sequence is TGTGCCACCAGCAGAGGGCAGGGGTTTGACAATGAGCAGTTCTTC.

V and J are TRBV7-2 and TRBJ2-1, with 11 bases matching TRBD2. Germline V gene data show CDR1 as SGHTA and CDR2 as FQGNSA. This CDR3 has 15 amino acids. V shed 3 bases and J 7 bases; nucleotides not matched to a gene: 5. The CDR3 sequence is CASSLVAGGHNEQFF. The CDR3 DNA reads TGTGCCAGCAGCTTGGTAGCGGGGGGGCATAATGAGCAGTTCTTC. Supplemented by reference TRBV7-2 and TRBJ2-1, the full variable domain reads GAGVSQSPSNKVTEKGKDVELRCDPISGHTALYWYRQSLGQGLEFLIYFQGNSAPDKSGLPSDRFSAERTGGSVSTLTIQRTQQEDSAVYLCASSLVAGGHNEQFFGPGTRLTVL.

The V call is TRBV6-5, the J call TRBJ2-6; D not certain. The CDR3 has 16 amino acids. The germline V gene encodes CDR1 MNHEY and CDR2 SVGAGI. V gave up 1 base and J gave up 0 bases, with 7 bases separating them. CDR3 sequence: CASSYLIRSGANVLTF. CDR3 sequence (DNA): TGTGCCAGCAGTTACTTAATTCGCTCTGGGGCCAACGTCCTGACTTTC.

The V gene is TRBV6-4, the J gene TRBJ2-5; 9 bases agree with TRBD2. The CDR3 has 16 residues. V was clipped by 2 bases and J by 0 bases; unmatched bases: 4. Per germline, CDR1 MRHNA and CDR2 SNTAGT. CDR3: CASSDEGGGDQETQYF. The CDR3 DNA reads TGTGCCAGCAGTGACGAGGGCGGGGGGGACCAAGAGACCCAGTACTTC.

This rearrangement joins TRBV6-5 to TRBJ2-7, with 7 bases fitting TRBD2. The V gene's germline CDR1 is MNHEY and CDR2 SVGAGI. The CDR3 totals 15 residues. V lost 4 bases and J lost 0; bases outside the gene matches: 6. CDR3 coding DNA: TGTGCCAGCAGTTCGAACGGGGGGTTCTCCTACGAGCAGTACTTC. Translated, it gives CASSSNGGFSYEQYF.

The V and J genes are TRBV9 and TRBJ2-7, with unresolved D. Trimming shortened V by 3 bases and J by 6 bases, and 13 bases separated the two germline ends. The CDR3 contains 13 residues. Germline V gene sequence: CDR1 SGDLS, CDR2 YYNGEE. CDR3: CASSGNSFGEQYF. The CDR3 DNA follows: TGTGCCAGCAGCGGTAATAGTTTCGGCGAGCAGTACTTC.